Presented here are 2 T cell receptor beta chains from one specimen sequenced in a study of untreated major depressive disorder. Study-wide results and limits: CD4+ T cells from depressed patients used TRBV05-01 (Vbeta 5.1) more often than controls.

The data were produced by immunoSEQ multiplex PCR, yet TCRdb's version contains in-frame clones alone and is incomplete. The sample contains under 20,000 clones, 80% to 95% of which appear only once. The antigens of these receptors remain unknown. The sample was CD4+ T cells from PBMCs. These receptors originate from a woman in her 40s with major depressive disorder.

The genes are TRBV19 and TRBJ1-2, with a weak D call TRBD1 (5 bases). The CDR3 covers 13 residues. Trimming cost V 7 bases and J 4 bases, with 13 bases left between them. Germline assignment: CDR1 LNHDA and CDR2 SQIVND (reference sequence). In DNA, the CDR3 is TGTGCCAGTACCCCAATTGGGGGCTATGGCTACACCTTC. Its translation: CASTPIGGYGYTF.

The rearrangement links TRBV5-1 to TRBJ2-2, with 7 bases identical to TRBD1. Germline CDR1 and CDR2: SGHRS and YFSETQ. With V trimmed by 4 bases and J by 0 bases, 6 bases remained unmatched. CDR3 length: 16 amino acids. In DNA form, the CDR3 reads TGCGCCAGCAGCCACAGGGGCCTCGCGAACACCGGGGAGCTGTTTTTT. Its translation: CASSHRGLANTGELFF. The full variable domain, in which reference TRBV5-1 and TRBJ2-2 provide the parts outside the CDR3, is KAGVTQTPRYLIKTRGQQVTLSCSPISGHRSVSWYQQTPGQGLQFLFEYFSETQRNKGNFPGRFSGRQFSNSRSEMNVSTLELGDSALYLCASSHRGLANTGELFFGEGSRLTVL.